These T cell receptor beta chains were read from a single sample in a study of T cells in Graves' hyperthyroidism and ophthalmopathy. From the multiplex PCR reads, TCRdb called clonotypes with MiXCR, one entry per CDR3 protein. The sample has 450,000 to 600,000 distinct CDR3 sequences, just under 20% seen once. Sequences were obtained from blood. The receptors shown here come from a middle-aged man with Graves' ophthalmopathy. Both conserved end residues are part of each CDR3. D genes are given only for firm matches. Expanded clones are given a class, and other clones once, few, many or no size at all.

v_call: TRBV9
clone_size: NA
d_call: NA
j_call: TRBJ2-3
cdr3_nt: TGTGCCAGCAGCCGGAGCGAAACGCACCGAGATACGCAGTATTTT
cdr3_aa: CASSRSETHRDTQYF

v_call: TRBV9
clone_size: NA
d_call: NA
j_call: TRBJ1-4
cdr3_nt: TGTGCCAGCAGCGTAGGGGGCAGTAATGAAAAACTGTTTTTT
cdr3_aa: CASSVGGSNEKLFF

v_call: TRBV7-2
clone_size: many
d_call: NA
j_call: TRBJ2-5
cdr3_nt: TGTGCCAGCAGCCGCCCGGACTTAGAAGAGACCCAGTACTTC
cdr3_aa: CASSRPDLEETQYF

v_call: TRBV5-1
clone_size: NA
d_call: TRBD1
j_call: TRBJ2-7
cdr3_nt: TGCGCCAGCAGCCCGTCTCCGGGACAGGGGGCTGGAGAGCAGTACTTC
cdr3_aa: CASSPSPGQGAGEQYF

v_call: TRBV5-4
clone_size: NA
d_call: TRBD1
j_call: TRBJ1-2
cdr3_nt: TGTGCCAGCTCCCCTGGTCAGGGGGGTCACTATGGCTACACCTTC
cdr3_aa: CASSPGQGGHYGYTF

v_call: TRBV12-5
clone_size: NA
d_call: NA
j_call: TRBJ2-3
cdr3_nt: TGTGCTAGTGGTGCCCGGGCGTGGAATCCGTATTTT
cdr3_aa: CASGARAWNPYF

v_call: TRBV28
clone_size: few
d_call: NA
j_call: TRBJ1-2
cdr3_nt: TGTGCCAGCAGTCCGGCGACCTATGGCTACACCTTC
cdr3_aa: CASSPATYGYTF

v_call: TRBV30
clone_size: many
d_call: NA
j_call: TRBJ2-1
cdr3_nt: TGTGCCTGGAGTGTAATATCCGAGCAGTTCTTC
cdr3_aa: CAWSVISEQFF

v_call: TRBV11-2
clone_size: many
d_call: NA
j_call: TRBJ2-1
cdr3_nt: TGTGCCAGCAGCTTAGGGGCGACGGTATACAATGAGCAGTTCTTC
cdr3_aa: CASSLGATVYNEQFF

v_call: TRBV29-1
clone_size: few
d_call: NA
j_call: TRBJ1-2
cdr3_nt: TGCAGCGTTCTGACATATGGCTACACCTTC
cdr3_aa: CSVLTYGYTF

v_call: TRBV19
clone_size: NA
d_call: NA
j_call: TRBJ1-2
cdr3_nt: TGTGCCAGTAGTATACCAGGTTTCTATGGCTACACCTTC
cdr3_aa: CASSIPGFYGYTF

v_call: TRBV7-8
clone_size: many
d_call: NA
j_call: TRBJ1-2
cdr3_nt: TGTGCCAGCAGCTTAGGGGGTGGTGGCTACACCTTC
cdr3_aa: CASSLGGGGYTF

v_call: TRBV20-1
clone_size: NA
d_call: NA
j_call: TRBJ2-2
cdr3_nt: TGCAGTGCTAGAGGAAGGCTGAACACCGGGGAGCTGTTTTTT
cdr3_aa: CSARGRLNTGELFF

v_call: TRBV20-1
clone_size: NA
d_call: TRBD2
j_call: TRBJ2-1
cdr3_nt: TGCAGTGCTAGAGTTTCGGGAGGCTACAATGAGCAGTTCTTC
cdr3_aa: CSARVSGGYNEQFF

v_call: TRBV6-2/TRBV6-3
clone_size: many
d_call: TRBD2
j_call: TRBJ2-3
cdr3_nt: TGTGCCAGCAGCTCCGGGACTAGCGGGAGAGGGGCGACGCAGTATTTT
cdr3_aa: CASSSGTSGRGATQYF

v_call: TRBV6-2/TRBV6-3
clone_size: NA
d_call: NA
j_call: TRBJ1-2
cdr3_nt: TGTGCCAGCAGTTACCCCGGGCCGTCGAACTATGGCTACACCTTC
cdr3_aa: CASSYPGPSNYGYTF

v_call: TRBV19
clone_size: few
d_call: TRBD1
j_call: TRBJ1-1
cdr3_nt: TGTGCCAGTAGTACACAGGGGGCAAGGACTGAAGCTTTCTTT
cdr3_aa: CASSTQGARTEAFF

v_call: TRBV14
clone_size: NA
d_call: TRBD1
j_call: TRBJ2-5
cdr3_nt: TGTGCCAGCAGCCGGGACAGCACCCAAGAGACCCAGTACTTC
cdr3_aa: CASSRDSTQETQYF

v_call: TRBV11-2
clone_size: many
d_call: TRBD1
j_call: TRBJ2-7
cdr3_nt: TGTGCCAGCAGCTTAGGGACAGGGTTCCCTGGCGAGCAGTACTTC
cdr3_aa: CASSLGTGFPGEQYF

v_call: TRBV6-1
clone_size: NA
d_call: TRBD1
j_call: TRBJ2-3
cdr3_nt: TGTGCCAGCAGCCTGGACAGGGGATTCGATACGCAGTATTTT
cdr3_aa: CASSLDRGFDTQYF

v_call: TRBV12-3/TRBV12-4
clone_size: few
d_call: NA
j_call: TRBJ1-2
cdr3_nt: TGTGCCAGCAGTTTAGCGCGGGCAGGGGTCATCTATGGCTACACCTTC
cdr3_aa: CASSLARAGVIYGYTF

v_call: TRBV27
clone_size: many
d_call: NA
j_call: TRBJ1-2
cdr3_nt: TGTGCCAGCAGGGGATTAAACTATGGCTACACCTTC
cdr3_aa: CASRGLNYGYTF

v_call: TRBV20-1
clone_size: NA
d_call: NA
j_call: TRBJ2-7
cdr3_nt: TGCAGTGCCAGCCCGAGGGCAAGCTCCTACGAGCAGTACTTC
cdr3_aa: CSASPRASSYEQYF

v_call: TRBV3-1
clone_size: NA
d_call: TRBD2
j_call: TRBJ2-5
cdr3_nt: TGTGCCAGCAGCCAAGGCGGCGCGGGAGGCCAAGAGACCCTGTACTTC
cdr3_aa: CASSQGGAGGQETLYF

v_call: TRBV3-1
clone_size: many
d_call: NA
j_call: TRBJ2-1
cdr3_nt: TGTGCCAGCAGCCAAGCCGACAATGAGCAGTTCTTC
cdr3_aa: CASSQADNEQFF

v_call: TRBV12-3/TRBV12-4
clone_size: few
d_call: TRBD1
j_call: TRBJ1-5
cdr3_nt: TGTGCCAGCAGATTTGGGAAGGGGGCGAATCAGCCCCAGCATTTT
cdr3_aa: CASRFGKGANQPQHF

v_call: TRBV20-1
clone_size: many
d_call: NA
j_call: TRBJ2-3
cdr3_nt: TGCAGTGCTAGGGACCGAGGGGCTAGCACAGATACGCAGTATTTT
cdr3_aa: CSARDRGASTDTQYF

v_call: TRBV2
clone_size: few
d_call: NA
j_call: TRBJ1-4
cdr3_nt: TGTGCCAGCAGTGAAAGGGTACAGAGTCACTTCACAACTAATGAAAAACTGTTTTTT
cdr3_aa: CASSERVQSHFTTNEKLFF

v_call: TRBV19
clone_size: NA
d_call: NA
j_call: TRBJ1-5
cdr3_nt: TGTGCCAGTAGTACCCCGGGAAGGTTGGACGGCAATCAGCCCCAGCATTTT
cdr3_aa: CASSTPGRLDGNQPQHF

v_call: TRBV12-3/TRBV12-4
clone_size: few
d_call: NA
j_call: TRBJ1-2
cdr3_nt: TGTGCCAGCAGTTTCTCGGGGGGCCGGAACTATGGCTACACCTTC
cdr3_aa: CASSFSGGRNYGYTF

v_call: TRBV20-1
clone_size: few
d_call: TRBD1
j_call: TRBJ1-2
cdr3_nt: TGCAGTGCTGAGCACGGGACAGGGGTACACTATGGCTACACCTTC
cdr3_aa: CSAEHGTGVHYGYTF

v_call: TRBV7-9
clone_size: many
d_call: NA
j_call: TRBJ2-7
cdr3_nt: TGTGCCAGCAGCCCGAACCGGACACACTACGAGCAGTACTTC
cdr3_aa: CASSPNRTHYEQYF

v_call: TRBV7-2
clone_size: NA
d_call: TRBD2
j_call: TRBJ2-1
cdr3_nt: TGTGCCAGCAGCATAAGGGGGACTAGCGGGAGAGGGCATGAGCAGTTCTTC
cdr3_aa: CASSIRGTSGRGHEQFF

v_call: TRBV27
clone_size: few
d_call: TRBD2
j_call: TRBJ2-1
cdr3_nt: TGTGCCAGCAGACCTGGCAGCGGGAGTCTCTATGAGCAGTTCTTC
cdr3_aa: CASRPGSGSLYEQFF